This passage covers 16 T cell receptor beta chains from one sample sequenced in a study of Tregs in tolerant kidney transplant recipients (dated by TCRdb to between 2018 and 2021). Library preparation employed the immunoSEQ multiplex PCR assay. Held by TCRdb, this immuneACCESS table contains in-frame sequences only and omits some clones. Under half of the omission traces to an unresolved V gene where checked; the cause of the rest is unknown. This sample lists under 100,000 clones; around 90% were detected once. The ten largest clones capture 4.5% to 5% of the sample. What was sequenced was CD8+ T cells from blood. The receptors derive from a human donor in good health.

The chain links TRBV29-1 to TRBJ1-1; D perhaps matches TRBD1 (6 bases). Trimming stripped 6 bases from V and 5 bases from J, with 22 bases between. Germline CDR1 SQVTM, CDR2 ANQGSEA. This CDR3 is built from 15 residues. The CDR3 DNA is TGCAGCGTCCTGCCGAAAGCCAGGGGTGGGACTGAAGCTTTCTTT. Its protein product is CSVLPKARGGTEAFF.

The chain couples TRBV2 to TRBJ1-3; 7 nucleotides line up with TRBD1. The length of the CDR3 is 14 residues. CDR1 SNHLY and CDR2 FYNNEI come from the germline V gene. The ends lost 10 bases at V and 2 bases at J; junction bases unmatched: 8. The CDR3 sequence: CATRQGNAGNTIYF. The CDR3 DNA sequence: TGTGCCACTAGACAGGGCAATGCTGGAAACACCATATATTTT.

The rearrangement joins TRBV7-3 to TRBJ2-7, with TRBD2 matching over 8 bases. J gave up 4 bases and V 0 bases, and 2 bases lay outside the gene matches. The CDR3 is 14 residues long. Germline V lookup: CDR1 SGHTA, CDR2 FQGTGA. The CDR3, as DNA: TGTGCCAGCAGCTTAACCGGGGGGGCTTACGAGCAGTACTTC. Translation: CASSLTGGAYEQYF.

This chain uses TRBV7-2 with TRBJ2-7; 8 bases are shared with TRBD1. Germline V gene sequence: CDR1 SGHTA, CDR2 FQGNSA. This CDR3 has 18 residues. The J segment lost 0 bases and the V segment lost 5 bases, leaving 15 bases of the junction unmatched. CDR3 sequence: CASSPGPLGTGDSYEQYF. The CDR3 DNA reads TGTGCCAGCAGCCCTGGCCCCCTGGGGACAGGCGACTCCTACGAGCAGTACTTC.

The gene calls are TRBV7-8 and TRBJ1-1, with a tentative D call TRBD1 (5 bases). Per germline, CDR1 SGHVS and CDR2 FQNEAQ. V was cut by 1 base and J by 5 bases, with 11 bases left in between. This CDR3 has 14 amino acids. In nucleotides, the CDR3 is TGTGCCAGCAGCTTAGATAGGGGATGGACTGAAGCTTTCTTT. This sequence encodes CASSLDRGWTEAFF.

The chain uses TRBV13 and TRBJ1-5, with 7 bases lining up with TRBD1. Germline V gene lookup returns CDR1 PRHDT and CDR2 FYEKMQ (reference sequence). The CDR3 length is 14 residues. The V segment lost 0 bases and the J segment 15 bases; nucleotides outside the gene matches: 11. CDR3 DNA sequence: TGTGCCAGCAGCTTAGGCCGGGGGACAGAAGACTGGCATTTT. It codes for CASSLGRGTEDWHF.

The table lists this clone with a few counts. CDR3 bases: TGCGCCAGCAGCTCCCAACAGGGCGGCGGGGAGCTGTTTTTT. Translated: CASSSQQGGGELFF. V gene TRBV5-1 combines with J gene TRBJ2-2; the D gene is possibly TRBD1 (6 bases). V was clipped by 3 bases and J by 7 bases, with 13 bases between them. The CDR3 runs 14 residues. The germline CDR1 and CDR2 sequences are SGHRS and YFSETQ.

The V call is TRBV5-8, the J call TRBJ1-5; tentative D call: TRBD1 (6 bases). The V end lost 6 bases, the J end lost 8 bases, and 18 bases lay between the germline ends. This CDR3 has 14 residues. The V gene's germline CDR1 is SGHTS and CDR2 YDEGEE. The CDR3 DNA sequence: TGTGCCAGCACCCGGCCGGGGGCAATTGAGCCCCAGCATTTT. Amino acids: CASTRPGAIEPQHF. The whole variable domain, filled in from reference TRBV5-8 and TRBJ1-5, reads EAGVTQSPTHLIKTRGQQATLRCSPISGHTSVYWYQQALGLGLQFLLWYDEGEERNRGNFPPRFSGRQFPNYSSELNVNALELEDSALYLCASTRPGAIEPQHFGDGTRLSIL.

Turning to this clone: The sample contains more than one DNA sequence encoding this CDR3. This chain uses TRBV27 with TRBJ2-7; D gene unclear. There are 12 residues in the CDR3. Trimming took 5 bases from V and 3 from J, leaving 8 bases between them. Germline V gene data show CDR1 as MNHEY and CDR2 as SMNVEV (reference sequence). The CDR3 protein is CASSPVGYEQYF. In nucleotides, the CDR3 is TGTGCCAGCAGTCCAGTGGGCTACGAGCAGTACTTC.

The chain employs TRBV7-9 and TRBJ2-7; D remains unclear. Germline V gene lookup returns CDR1 SEHNR and CDR2 FQNEAQ (reference sequence). Trimming shortened V by 4 bases and J by 4 bases, and 11 bases separated the two germline ends. CDR3 size: 13 residues. Here the CDR3 DNA reads TGTGCCAGCAGCTCGAGCGAGGCGTACGAGCAGTACTTC. This encodes CASSSSEAYEQYF.

This clone turned up a few times. The genes are TRBV6-5 and TRBJ1-1; 7 bases agree with TRBD1. The V and J ends lost 4 bases and 10 bases, in that order; junction bases with no gene match: 3. Per the germline V gene, CDR1 is MNHEY and CDR2 is SVGAGI. The CDR3 is made up of 11 amino acids. CDR3 amino acids: CASSSQGGAFF. As DNA, the CDR3 is TGTGCCAGCAGTTCGCAGGGGGGAGCTTTCTTT.

This clone was seen just once. The V call is TRBV7-6, the J call TRBJ1-2; D gene unclear. Between the trimmed V and J ends, which lost 5 bases and 3 bases, there was a span of 10 bases. The length of the CDR3 is 13 residues. Germline V gene lookup returns CDR1 SGHVS and CDR2 FNYEAQ. CDR3 in DNA: TGTGCCAGCAGCCTAGACCCATACTATGGCTACACCTTC. Amino acid sequence: CASSLDPYYGYTF.

The chain recombines TRBV6-1 with TRBJ1-1, with D tentatively TRBD1 (5 bases). Trimming took 7 bases from V and 4 from J, leaving 13 bases between them. CDR1 is MNHNS, CDR2 SASEGT, per germline. The CDR3 is 13 amino acids. The CDR3, as DNA: TGTGCCAGCACGGTCGGGGCCCGCACTGAAGCTTTCTTT. Translated: CASTVGARTEAFF.

The V gene is TRBV4-1, the J gene TRBJ1-2; D is unresolved. The V and J ends lost 4 bases and 6 bases respectively, with 15 bases between them. This CDR3 region has 14 residues. The germline V gene encodes CDR1 MGHRA and CDR2 YSYEKL. The CDR3 bases are TGCGCCAGCAGCCCCCCTCGGGCAGTAGATGGCTACACCTTC. Amino acid sequence: CASSPPRAVDGYTF.

Remarks on this clone: A junction end diverges from the germline sequence, so it may reflect a read error. The V gene is TRBV9, the J gene TRBJ2-7, with D possibly TRBD1 on 6 matching bases. The V gene's germline CDR1 is SGDLS and CDR2 YYNGEE. The CDR3 totals 13 residues. The CDR3 DNA reads as TGTGCCAGCAGCGGTCCACGTGACAGGAGGTTAATTTTC. Residues: CASSGPRDRRLIF.

This sequence joins TRBV7-9 and TRBJ1-2; D is uncertain. Germline V gene lookup returns CDR1 SEHNR and CDR2 FQNEAQ (reference sequence). The CDR3 contains 15 residues. V was shortened by 1 base and J by 0 bases, with 9 bases between the two germline ends. The CDR3 coding sequence is TGTGCCAGCAGCTTAGACGGGCCATCTAACTATGGCTACACCTTC. This encodes CASSLDGPSNYGYTF.